The 6 T cell receptor beta chains below come from one sample, sequenced in a study of blood T cell repertoires in COVID-19. This table comes from immunoSEQ multiplex PCR, and its TCRdb copy is limited to in-frame clones, with some not included. The profile shows under 7,000 clones, about four fifths of them singletons. The sample comprised peripheral blood. These receptors came from a human donor in a cohort sampled during active COVID-19.

The genes are TRBV5-1 and TRBJ2-3, with TRBD1 identical over 8 bases. CDR1 and CDR2 (germline): SGHRS, YFSETQ. The CDR3 runs 17 residues. Germline trimming cut 5 bases from V and 2 bases from J; bases unmatched to any gene: 13. The CDR3 DNA sequence: TGCGCCAGCAGTCCCGGGACAGGAATGAGGATCACAGATACGCAGTATTTT. Protein: CASSPGTGMRITDTQYF.

This clone has just one count. The chain uses TRBV6-2 or TRBV6-3 and TRBJ2-1, with 7 bases aligning to TRBD2. V was clipped by 6 bases and J by 4 bases; unmatched bases: 21. The V gene's germline CDR1 is MNHEY and CDR2 SVGEGT. This CDR3 spans 19 amino acids. CDR3 region: CASSRLLGGPKRSYNEQFF. In DNA form, the CDR3 reads TGTGCCAGCAGCCGCCTGTTGGGAGGGCCCAAACGTTCATACAATGAGCAGTTCTTC.

The V and J genes are TRBV7-2 and TRBJ2-1; TRBD2 aligns across 9 bases. CDR1 and CDR2 from the germline V gene are SGHTA and FQGNSA. V was pared by 0 bases and J by 7 bases, with 4 bases of the junction left unmatched. CDR3 length: 15 residues. The CDR3 nucleotides are TGTGCCAGCAGCTTAGCTAGCGGGAGCAATAATGAGCAGTTCTTC. Translated, it gives CASSLASGSNNEQFF.

The chain uses TRBV28 and TRBJ2-7; the match to TRBD1 covers 9 bases. Germline V gene lookup returns CDR1 MDHEN and CDR2 SYDVKM. Trimming cost V 6 bases and J 5 bases; bases outside gene matches: 11. The length of the CDR3 is 15 residues. The CDR3 here is CASSRMGTGSNEQYF. CDR3 in DNA: TGTGCCAGCAGCCGGATGGGGACAGGGAGTAACGAGCAGTACTTC.

This chain links TRBV4-2 with TRBJ2-1, with TRBD2 as a possible D gene (5 bases). CDR3 length equals 16 residues. V was trimmed by 0 bases and J by 7 bases, leaving 16 bases between them. Germline-derived CDR1 and CDR2 are LGHNA and YNFKEQ. The CDR3 spells CASSQDASRTLNEQFF. The CDR3 DNA follows: TGTGCCAGCAGCCAAGATGCTAGCCGGACCTTGAATGAGCAGTTCTTC.

This clone is a singleton in its sample. This sequence joins TRBV7-9 and TRBJ1-4; 7 bases are a match to TRBD1. The CDR3 consists of 14 residues. J was trimmed by 8 bases and V by 3 bases; bases with no gene match: 6. The germline V gene has CDR1 SEHNR and CDR2 FQNEAQ (reference sequence). CDR3 DNA sequence: TGTGCCAGCAGCTTGGGGACAGTGCAAGAAAAACTGTTTTTT. Protein: CASSLGTVQEKLFF.